This TCR beta chain was captured by sequencing in a study of cytomegalovirus exposure and HLA in healthy donors. On this clone itself: Its specificity is not known.

Both 60 Vbeta primers and 13 Jbeta primers went into the PCR. The assay was immunoSEQ multiplex PCR, and TCRdb's table has in-frame clones only and misses some. The data show more than 75,000 clones, 85% to 90% seen once. This CDR3 region has 14 residues. Germline CDR1 and CDR2: SEHNR and FQNEAQ (reference sequence). V lost 5 bases to trimming and J lost 0 bases; unmatched junction nucleotides: 3. Study-level results: It was approximately 160 TCR beta chains that were listed as cytomegalovirus-associated.

The sequencing input was PBMCs. The source is a young man in good health and CMV-seronegative. This chain connects TRBV7-9 to TRBJ1-1, with 7 bases lining up with TRBD1. In DNA form, the CDR3 reads TGTGCCAGCAGCAAAACAGGGGTGAACACTGAAGCTTTCTTT. This encodes CASSKTGVNTEAFF.